The 21 T cell receptor beta chains given below trace back to one sample, sequenced in a study of blood T cell repertoires in COVID-19. Generated by immunoSEQ multiplex PCR, the TCRdb table keeps only in-frame clones and is missing some. In the table there are around 76,000 clones, 85% of which are singletons. The sample taken for sequencing was peripheral blood. The source of these receptors is an elderly man with acute or convalescent COVID-19.

The genes are TRBV28 and TRBJ1-5, with TRBD1 matching over 8 bases. Germline trimming cut 7 bases from V and 5 bases from J; bases unmatched to any gene: 7. Germline V gene data show CDR1 as MDHEN and CDR2 as SYDVKM. CDR3 length equals 14 residues. The CDR3 sequence is CASNVQGAYQPQHF. CDR3 in DNA: TGTGCCAGCAACGTCCAGGGGGCCTATCAGCCCCAGCATTTT.

The CDR3 nucleotides read TGTGCCAGCAGGTATAGCTACACCGGGGAGCTGTTTTTT. As protein: CASRYSYTGELFF. V gene TRBV28 combines with J gene TRBJ2-2; no clear D gene. The CDR3 length is 13 residues. Germline assignment: CDR1 MDHEN and CDR2 SYDVKM. V was clipped by 6 bases and J by 3 bases, with 8 bases between them.

This chain uses TRBV6-2 or TRBV6-3 with TRBJ2-3; TRBD2 agrees at 12 bases. The trim removed 6 bases at V and 0 bases at J, leaving 16 bases unmatched. CDR3 length: 20 residues. CDR1 is MNHEY and CDR2 is SVGEGT in the germline V gene. As DNA, the CDR3 is TGTGCCAGCAGCGGATGGAGTGGAGGACTAGCGGGGCTCAGCACAGATACGCAGTATTTT. It encodes CASSGWSGGLAGLSTDTQYF.

The chain carries TRBV5-1 and TRBJ1-2, with TRBD1 matching 8 bases. The germline gives CDR1 SGHRS, CDR2 YFSETQ. The V segment lost 4 bases and the J segment 6 bases; nucleotides outside the gene matches: 5. This CDR3 spans 13 amino acids. The chain's CDR3 is CASSQTGEDGYTF. DNA for the CDR3: TGCGCCAGCAGCCAGACAGGGGAGGATGGCTACACCTTC.

The chain combines TRBV18 with TRBJ1-2, with D unresolved. Between the trimmed V and J ends, which lost 4 bases and 0 bases, there was a span of 15 bases. Germline assignment: CDR1 KGHSH and CDR2 LQKENI. The CDR3 is 16 amino acids. CDR3 nucleotides: TGTGCCAGCTCACAATCTTCGAGCATGACTAACTATGGCTACACCTTC. Protein product: CASSQSSSMTNYGYTF.

V is TRBV3-1 (or the pseudogene TRBV3-2) and J is TRBJ2-3; 7 bases fit TRBD2. The CDR3 totals 20 residues. Germline V gene lookup returns CDR1 LGHDT and CDR2 YNNKEL (reference sequence). V was clipped by 1 base and J by 0 bases; unmatched bases: 16. The CDR3: CASSQASGRPGRGSTDTQYF. DNA for the CDR3: TGTGCCAGCAGCCAAGCAAGTGGGCGGCCGGGGCGGGGGAGCACAGATACGCAGTATTTT.

The chain recombines TRBV3-1 (or the pseudogene TRBV3-2) with TRBJ2-5; no firm D call. Germline V gene lookup returns CDR1 LGHDT and CDR2 YNNKEL (reference sequence). The CDR3 has 13 residues. V shed 5 bases and J shed 2 bases, with 9 bases lying between them. This CDR3 reads CASSTRIQETQYF. The CDR3 nucleotides are TGTGCCAGCAGCACGCGGATTCAAGAGACCCAGTACTTC.

The chain combines TRBV27 with TRBJ2-7; weak D call: TRBD2 (6 bases). Looked up from germline, CDR1 is MNHEY and CDR2 is SMNVEV (reference sequence). This CDR3 spans 15 amino acids. V was clipped by 4 bases and J by 0 bases, with 13 bases between them. The CDR3: CASSSPDGSSYEQYF. In DNA form, the CDR3 reads TGTGCCAGCAGTTCCCCGGACGGGAGCTCCTACGAGCAGTACTTC.

The chain couples TRBV29-1 to TRBJ2-5; D is possibly TRBD2 (6 bases). The CDR3 is made up of 13 amino acids. Trimming stripped 4 bases from V and 3 bases from J, with 12 bases between. The V gene's germline CDR1 is SQVTM and CDR2 ANQGSEA. The CDR3 DNA reads as TGCAGCGTTGTCCGTAGCGGCGAAGAGACCCAGTACTTC. Its translation is CSVVRSGEETQYF.

This clone was seen only once. The chain carries TRBV29-1 and TRBJ1-1; D remains unclear. The CDR3 has 12 residues. The germline CDR1 and CDR2 sequences are SQVTM and ANQGSEA. Deletions cut 8 bases from V and 2 bases from J, with 12 bases between. The CDR3 sequence is CSTGEFNTEAFF. Written as DNA, the CDR3 is TGCAGCACCGGGGAGTTCAACACTGAAGCTTTCTTT.

V gene TRBV6-1 combines with J gene TRBJ2-7; tentative D call: TRBD2 (6 bases). V gave up 0 bases and J gave up 5 bases, with 17 bases separating them. The germline V gene has CDR1 MNHNS and CDR2 SASEGT. CDR3 length: 16 residues. CDR3 sequence: CASSEAGERRGHEQYF. The DNA of the CDR3 is TGTGCCAGCAGTGAAGCAGGAGAAAGGAGGGGCCACGAGCAGTACTTC.

The chain combines TRBV30 with TRBJ1-2, with unresolved D. The V gene lost 4 bases and the J gene lost 8 bases, with 20 bases spanning the gap. There are 14 residues in the CDR3. Germline V gene lookup returns CDR1 GTSNPN and CDR2 SVGIG (reference sequence). The CDR3 loop reads CAWTKLGRQRGYTF. CDR3 sequence (DNA): TGTGCCTGGACCAAATTAGGGCGCCAGCGGGGCTACACCTTC.

This chain joins TRBV2 and TRBJ1-6, with D unresolved. The CDR3 sequence is 16 residues long. Looked up from germline, CDR1 is SNHLY and CDR2 is FYNNEI. Trimming stripped 5 bases from V and 2 bases from J, with 13 bases between. The CDR3 region has the DNA TGTGCCAGCAGTCGACAAGGTGGCGCCTATAATTCACCCCTCCACTTT. Its protein is CASSRQGGAYNSPLHF.

CDR3 region: CASRAPGLAVGEQFF. The DNA for the CDR3 is TGTGCCAGTAGGGCCCCGGGACTAGCGGTAGGTGAGCAGTTCTTC. The chain joins TRBV19 to TRBJ2-1; 11 nucleotides align to TRBD2. Per germline, CDR1 LNHDA and CDR2 SQIVND (reference sequence). The CDR3 has 15 residues. Trimming at V came to 6 bases and at J to 9 bases, leaving 10 bases not matched to a gene.

A word on this clone: A junction end diverges from the germline sequence, so it may reflect a read error. V is TRBV29-1 and J is TRBJ2-7; tentatively, D is TRBD2 (6 bases). Germline CDR1 and CDR2: SQVTM and ANQGSEA. CDR3 size: 11 residues. The CDR3 loop is CSVEEDGRLGF. For the CDR3, the DNA is TGCAGCGTTGAAGAAGATGGGAGGTTGGGCTTC.

The J gene is TRBJ2-1, the V gene TRBV7-9; D not certain. Germline-derived CDR1 and CDR2 are SEHNR and FQNEAQ (reference sequence). This CDR3 is 13 amino acids long. Trimming shortened V by 5 bases and J by 6 bases, and 11 bases separated the two germline ends. The CDR3 bases are TGTGCCAGCAGCCCGACTGCCCGCAATGAGCAGTTCTTC. As protein: CASSPTARNEQFF.

The rearrangement links TRBV19 to TRBJ2-3, with D tentatively TRBD1 (5 bases). Per germline, CDR1 LNHDA and CDR2 SQIVND (reference sequence). V was cut by 3 bases and J by 4 bases, with 8 bases left in between. The CDR3 has 13 residues. In DNA, the CDR3 is TGTGCCAGTAGTATCCAGGGCCCAGATACGCAGTATTTT. Its translation is CASSIQGPDTQYF.

The rearrangement links TRBV5-1 to TRBJ1-1; a weak D match, TRBD1 (6 bases). The CDR3 contains 14 residues. The germline V and J ends were trimmed by 0 bases and 3 bases, with 9 bases remaining between them. The germline V gene encodes CDR1 SGHRS and CDR2 YFSETQ. The CDR3 protein is CASSLVRQDTEAFF. CDR3 nucleotide sequence: TGCGCCAGCAGCTTGGTTCGACAGGACACTGAAGCTTTCTTT.

The chain is built from TRBV5-4 and TRBJ2-5; 8 nucleotides align to TRBD1. V shed 3 bases and J 5 bases; nucleotides not matched to a gene: 9. CDR1 SGHNT and CDR2 YYREEE come from the germline V gene (reference sequence). The CDR3 consists of 15 residues. CDR3: CASSSNRGSRETQYF. The CDR3 region has the DNA TGTGCCAGCAGCTCCAACAGGGGGTCTAGGGAGACCCAGTACTTC.

The CDR3 DNA reads TGTGCCAGCAGTCCAGTTGGGACTAGCGGGGGCGAGCAGTTCTTC. It is translated as CASSPVGTSGGEQFF. The rearrangement joins TRBV27 to TRBJ2-1; 14 nucleotides line up with TRBD2. The CDR3 length is 15 residues. The germline CDR1 and CDR2 sequences are MNHEY and SMNVEV (reference sequence). The V segment lost 5 bases and the J segment 10 bases; nucleotides outside the gene matches: 7.

The chain employs TRBV27 and TRBJ1-6; D is undetermined. The V gene lost 7 bases and the J gene lost 6 bases, with 13 bases spanning the gap. Germline V CDR1 and CDR2: MNHEY, SMNVEV (reference sequence). This CDR3 is 14 amino acids long. The CDR3: CASTEGDRNSPLHF. CDR3 nucleotide sequence: TGTGCCAGCACCGAGGGAGATCGTAATTCACCCCTCCACTTT.